The 3 T cell receptor beta chains reported below all come from one sample, sequenced in a study of OX40 agonist ivuxolimab in advanced cancers. Library creation used the immunoSEQ multiplex PCR assay. TCRdb limited this immuneACCESS table to in-frame rearrangements with V and J called. A share of clones is missing; checked studies link under half to unresolved V genes, and the rest is unexplained. Within this sample are approximately 120,000 clones, with about 90% of them counted one time only. The ten largest clones take up 0.65% to 0.9% of the sample. Source: CD4+ or CD8+ T cells sorted from blood, taken in a trial of the OX40 agonist ivuxolimab. The receptors derive from an adult with an advanced solid tumor such as melanoma, head and neck, liver or kidney cancer.

The chain employs TRBV5-1 and TRBJ1-1; tentatively, D is TRBD1 (6 bases). The CDR3 runs to 14 residues. Germline lookup yields CDR1 SGHRS and CDR2 YFSETQ. Trimming took off 0 bases at V and 5 bases at J, with 11 bases between the two ends. The CDR3 loop reads CASSLASGETEAFF. CDR3 sequence (DNA): TGCGCCAGCAGCTTGGCCTCAGGGGAGACTGAAGCTTTCTTT.

The J gene is TRBJ2-7, the V gene TRBV5-1, with 12 bases fitting TRBD1. The V segment lost 5 bases and the J segment 6 bases; nucleotides outside the gene matches: 6. The CDR3 length is 14 residues. Germline loops: CDR1 SGHRS, CDR2 YFSETQ. The CDR3 region is CASSSGTGGVEQYF. The CDR3 DNA sequence: TGCGCCAGCAGTTCCGGGACAGGGGGCGTCGAGCAGTACTTC. The whole variable domain, filled in from reference TRBV5-1 and TRBJ2-7, reads KAGVTQTPRYLIKTRGQQVTLSCSPISGHRSVSWYQQTPGQGLQFLFEYFSETQRNKGNFPGRFSGRQFSNSRSEMNVSTLELGDSALYLCASSSGTGGVEQYFGPGTRLTVT.

The V call is TRBV2, the J call TRBJ2-5; the D is unclear. Germline V lookup: CDR1 SNHLY, CDR2 FYNNEI. The CDR3 totals 13 residues. V was clipped by 3 bases and J by 5 bases, with 10 bases between them. The CDR3: CASSDWAVETQYF. Written as DNA, the CDR3 is TGTGCCAGCAGTGACTGGGCGGTGGAGACCCAGTACTTC.